This T cell receptor beta chain was recorded in a study of early stage breast cancer tumors. Study information: Of some 17 invasive breast tumors, twelve were hormone receptor-positive, HER2-negative.

The CDR3 is made up of 14 amino acids. V was pared by 4 bases and J by 4 bases, with 14 bases between. CDR1 and CDR2 from the germline V gene are SGHDN and FVKESK. Whole-study results and caveats: Commonly generated sequences made up most enriched TCRB sequences shared between patients. Comparing each tissue with blood distinguished tumor from normal in 14 of 16 patients.

As regards this clone: The antigen remains undetermined.

Each sample had two DNA replicates, about 0.52 ug blood or about 1.5 ug tissue. Method: immunoSEQ multiplex PCR; TCRdb's copy keeps in-frame clones and lacks some. In the table there are fewer than 75,000 clones, roughly 80% of which are singletons. This clonotype was obtained from a person aged 25 to 39 with breast cancer. The specimen was blood. This chain connects TRBV14 to TRBJ2-7; possible D gene TRBD2, 5 bases. As DNA, the CDR3 is TGTGCCAGCAGCCTTTTTGGGAGTCTGTACGAGCAGTACTTC. Protein sequence: CASSLFGSLYEQYF.